The 20 T cell receptor beta chains below all came from one sample that was sequenced in a study of cytomegalovirus exposure and HLA in healthy donors. The PCR was carried out with 60 Vbeta primers and 13 Jbeta primers. This table comes from immunoSEQ multiplex PCR, and its TCRdb copy is limited to in-frame clones, with some not included. This table holds about 93,000 clones, around 80% found once. Sequenced sample: PBMCs. The receptors come from a man aged 25-45 years in good health and CMV-seronegative.

J is TRBJ2-2 and V is TRBV27, with a possible D match to TRBD1 (6 bases). Germline V gene lookup returns CDR1 MNHEY and CDR2 SMNVEV (reference sequence). This CDR3 spans 17 amino acids. Trimming took off 0 bases at V and 6 bases at J, with 17 bases between the two ends. CDR3 loop: CASSLSLHRAVSGELFF. In DNA, the CDR3 is TGTGCCAGCAGTTTATCGCTCCACAGGGCGGTATCCGGGGAGCTGTTTTTT.

This clone has just a few counts. This rearrangement joins TRBV19 to TRBJ2-7; TRBD1 matches 8 bases. Germline V gene sequence: CDR1 LNHDA, CDR2 SQIVND (reference sequence). V lost 2 bases, J lost 3 bases, and 3 bases stayed unmatched. This CDR3 comprises 14 residues. The CDR3 loop reads CASSIRTGLYEQYV. CDR3 in DNA: TGTGCCAGTAGTATAAGGACAGGGCTCTACGAGCAGTACGTC.

The chain carries TRBV27 and TRBJ1-5; D gene unclear. Germline values: CDR1 MNHEY, CDR2 SMNVEV (reference sequence). The CDR3 extends over 15 amino acids. Trimming removed 6 bases from V and 1 base from J, with 13 bases in between. The CDR3 region has the DNA TGTGCCAGCAGCTTGCGGTCCTCGAGCAATCAGCCCCAGCATTTT. This translates into CASSLRSSSNQPQHF.

This chain links TRBV7-2 with TRBJ2-3, with 8 nucleotides matching TRBD1. J was trimmed by 0 bases and V by 5 bases; bases with no gene match: 4. The CDR3 covers 15 residues. Germline V gene sequence: CDR1 SGHTA, CDR2 FQGNSA. The CDR3 spells CASSVGDRSTDTQYF. In DNA, the CDR3 is TGTGCCAGCAGCGTTGGGGACAGGAGCACAGATACGCAGTATTTT.

V is TRBV7-3 and J is TRBJ2-1, with TRBD1 identical over 8 bases. The J segment lost 4 bases and the V segment lost 4 bases, leaving 6 bases of the junction unmatched. The CDR3 contains 15 residues. Germline CDR1 SGHTA, CDR2 FQGTGA. The CDR3 is CASSSTGQAYNEQFF. In nucleotides, the CDR3 is TGTGCCAGCAGCTCGACGGGACAGGCTTACAATGAGCAGTTCTTC.

The chain employs TRBV9 and TRBJ1-1; no reliable D call. The CDR3 is 15 amino acids. V lost 2 bases and J lost 3, with 14 bases in between. The germline V gene encodes CDR1 SGDLS and CDR2 YYNGEE. The CDR3 DNA reads as TGTGCCAGCAGCGTTGGATCTAGTACGGACACTGAAGCTTTCTTT. It specifies CASSVGSSTDTEAFF.

The chain links TRBV11-3 to TRBJ1-1, with D possibly being TRBD1 (5 bases). V shed 5 bases and J shed 8 bases, with 15 bases lying between them. The CDR3 extends over 13 amino acids. CDR1 is SGHNT, CDR2 YENEEA, per germline. CDR3 in DNA: TGTGCCAGCAGCATCATTGGGGGGACCGAAGCTTTCTTT. This sequence encodes CASSIIGGTEAFF.

The gene calls are TRBV5-1 and TRBJ2-3, with 13 bases aligning to TRBD2. The junction had 4 bases not matched to a gene; V was cut back by 0 bases and J by 6 bases. Germline CDR1 reads SGHRS; CDR2 reads YFSETQ. The CDR3 contains 16 residues. The DNA of the CDR3 is TGCGCCAGCAGCTTGGAAGGGACTAGCGGGGTGGATACGCAGTATTTT. Its translation is CASSLEGTSGVDTQYF.

In its sample, this clone was seen a few times. V gene TRBV27 combines with J gene TRBJ2-7, with TRBD2 matching 8 bases. The junction had 9 bases not matched to a gene; V was cut back by 5 bases and J by 6 bases. Germline-derived CDR1 and CDR2 are MNHEY and SMNVEV (reference sequence). CDR3 length: 14 residues. In DNA, the CDR3 is TGTGCCAGCAGTCTGGGTAGCGGGATAGGCGAGCAGTACGTC. Protein sequence: CASSLGSGIGEQYV.

The chain recombines TRBV27 with TRBJ2-6; 9 bases match TRBD1. There are 17 residues in the CDR3. Germline CDR1 is MNHEY and CDR2 is SMNVEV (reference sequence). V gave up 5 bases and J gave up 2 bases; unmatched junction bases: 7. The CDR3 DNA is TGTGCCAGCAGTGCTAAACAGGGGGCGGCTGGGGCCAACGTCCTGACTTTC. Protein: CASSAKQGAAGANVLTF.

The J gene is TRBJ1-1, the V gene TRBV5-1, with D perhaps TRBD1 (5 bases). Germline CDR1 reads SGHRS; CDR2 reads YFSETQ. V lost 7 bases, J lost 6 bases, and 16 bases lay in between. The length of the CDR3 is 13 residues. DNA of the CDR3: TGCGCCAGCGGATGGACGGGAGGGGCTGAAGCTTTCTTT. This codes for CASGWTGGAEAFF. The entire variable domain, with the rest obtained from reference TRBV5-1 and TRBJ1-1, is as follows: KAGVTQTPRYLIKTRGQQVTLSCSPISGHRSVSWYQQTPGQGLQFLFEYFSETQRNKGNFPGRFSGRQFSNSRSEMNVSTLELGDSALYLCASGWTGGAEAFFGQGTRLTVV.

This chain connects TRBV21-1 to TRBJ2-7; the table's TRBD1 call for D was not verified on the DNA. TRBV21-1 is deemed a pseudogene. This CDR3 contains 14 residues. The CDR3: CVPRVGATPYEQYV. DNA for the CDR3: TGTGTCCCCAGGGTGGGGGCAACCCCCTACGAGCAGTACGTC.

Concerning this clone itself: The junction departs from the called germline gene at one end, perhaps through a read error. The chain couples TRBV7-9 to TRBJ1-1, with a weak D call TRBD1 (5 bases). The CDR3 has 14 amino acids. Looked up from germline, CDR1 is SEHNR and CDR2 is FQNEAQ (reference sequence). CDR3 sequence (DNA): TGTTCCAGCAGCTTGCAGGGAAGTCCCACTGAAGCTTTCTTT. Translation: CSSSLQGSPTEAFF.

This clone turned up a few times. This chain links TRBV2 with TRBJ1-1; tentatively, D is TRBD1 (5 bases). The germline V and J ends were trimmed by 8 bases and 2 bases, with 12 bases remaining between them. Germline lookup yields CDR1 SNHLY and CDR2 FYNNEI. CDR3 length: 13 amino acids. The CDR3 region has the DNA TGTGCCAGCTCGGGGGGATTAAACACTGAAGCTTTCTTT. Its protein product is CASSGGLNTEAFF.

The rearrangement links TRBV9 to TRBJ1-3; D is uncertain. Germline CDR1 is SGDLS and CDR2 is YYNGEE. The V end lost 6 bases, the J end lost 4 bases, and 11 bases lay between the germline ends. The CDR3 covers 13 residues. The CDR3 loop is CASTRGGGNTIYF. Here the CDR3 DNA reads TGTGCCAGCACCCGCGGAGGGGGAAACACCATATATTTT.

V gene TRBV12-5 combines with J gene TRBJ1-1; D remains unclear. The CDR3 has 17 amino acids. Germline V gene sequence: CDR1 LGHNT, CDR2 FRNRAP. Trimming took off 2 bases at V and 3 bases at J, with 19 bases between the two ends. CDR3 sequence (DNA): TGTGCTAGTGGTTTGTACCCGCTTAGGGCCGGGGACACTGAAGCTTTCTTT. Translated, it gives CASGLYPLRAGDTEAFF.

The chain has TRBV11-3 and TRBJ1-2; the D gene is possibly TRBD1 (6 bases). Per germline, CDR1 SGHNT and CDR2 YENEEA. V dropped 7 bases and J dropped 4 bases, with 16 bases sitting between them. This CDR3 spans 14 amino acids. This CDR3 reads CASTPDGQSYGYTF. CDR3 bases: TGTGCCAGCACCCCAGACGGACAGAGCTATGGCTACACCTTC.

V gene TRBV2 combines with J gene TRBJ2-7, with 7 bases aligning to TRBD1. CDR1 is SNHLY, CDR2 FYNNEI, per germline. The CDR3 sequence is 12 residues long. Germline trimming cut 4 bases from V and 9 bases from J; bases unmatched to any gene: 6. As DNA, the CDR3 is TGTGCCAGCAGTGGAACAGGGGTGCCGCAGTACGTC. This sequence encodes CASSGTGVPQYV.

The chain links TRBV6-5 to TRBJ2-1; 7 bases map to TRBD1. V shed 2 bases, J shed 9 bases, and the junction held 10 bases outside the gene matches. The CDR3 has 15 amino acids. The germline V gene has CDR1 MNHEY and CDR2 SVGAGI. CDR3 DNA sequence: TGTGCCAGCAGTTACGCTGGGACAGAGATTGGTGAGCAGTTCTTC. This encodes CASSYAGTEIGEQFF.

The CDR3 DNA reads TGTGCCAGCAGTTCAGAGTGGGACAGGCTCACCTACAATGAGCAGTTCTTC. This sequence encodes CASSSEWDRLTYNEQFF. V is TRBV11-1 and J is TRBJ2-1, with 8 bases fitting TRBD1. The CDR3 extends over 17 amino acids. The junction had 12 bases not matched to a gene; V was cut back by 6 bases and J by 2 bases. Germline CDR1 SGHAT, CDR2 FQDESV (reference sequence).